This T cell receptor (beta chain) was recorded in a study of T-cell reconstitution after alpha-beta-depleted transplantation in children. Germline V gene data show CDR1 as SGHTA and CDR2 as FQGNSA. Deletions cut 10 bases from V and 2 bases from J, with 14 bases between. The CDR3 has 14 amino acids. Unique molecular identifiers were built into the TCRbeta library. TCRdb re-analysed the PCR reads in MiXCR, keeping a single row per CDR3 protein. The sample yields about 500,000 distinct CDR3 sequences, about 33% seen once. The V call is TRBV7-2, the J call TRBJ2-2, with D unclear. This sequence was found in a human donor who donated a stem cell graft to a child with aplastic anemia. The source was PBMCs from the stem cell graft donor, collected from the stem cell graft. DNA of the CDR3: TGTGCCACCCGGAAGGACCGAAACACCGGGGAGCTGTTTTTT. Translation: CATRKDRNTGELFF.